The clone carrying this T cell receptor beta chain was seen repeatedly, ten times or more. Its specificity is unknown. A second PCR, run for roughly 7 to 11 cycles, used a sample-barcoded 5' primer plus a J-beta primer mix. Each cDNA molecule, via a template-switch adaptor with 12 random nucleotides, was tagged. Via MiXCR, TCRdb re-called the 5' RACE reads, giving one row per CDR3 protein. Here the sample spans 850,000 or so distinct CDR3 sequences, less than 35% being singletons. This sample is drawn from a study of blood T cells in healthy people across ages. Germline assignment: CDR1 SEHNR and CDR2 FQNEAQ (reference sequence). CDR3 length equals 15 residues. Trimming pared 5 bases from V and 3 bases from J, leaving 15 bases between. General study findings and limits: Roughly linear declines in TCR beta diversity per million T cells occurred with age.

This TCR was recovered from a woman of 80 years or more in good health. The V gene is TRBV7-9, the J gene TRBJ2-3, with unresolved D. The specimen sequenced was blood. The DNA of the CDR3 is TGTGCCAGCAGCCCAGGCCTCTCGGGTACAGATACGCAGTATTTT. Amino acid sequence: CASSPGLSGTDTQYF.